One and the same sample provided the 9 T cell receptor beta chains below, sequenced in a study of T cell clones after liver transplantation (dated by TCRdb to 2018 to 2020). The library was built by means of the immunoSEQ multiplex PCR assay. Held by TCRdb, this immuneACCESS table contains in-frame sequences only and omits some clones. Under half of the omission traces to an unresolved V gene where checked; the cause of the rest is unknown. Across this sample there are about 71,000 clones, with 80% seen only once. 0.65% to 0.85% of the sample is held by the ten biggest clonotypes. The sample was CD4+ T cells from blood, taken 12 months after liver transplant. Receptors were obtained from a human patient who received a liver transplant. Following a transplant, some T lymphocytes may have been derived from the graft donor.

This clone has more than one count but fewer than ten. This chain connects TRBV19 to TRBJ2-6; D is uncertain. CDR1 and CDR2 (germline): LNHDA, SQIVND (reference sequence). The CDR3 is made up of 15 amino acids. V was clipped by 4 bases and J by 2 bases, with 9 bases between them. DNA for the CDR3: TGTGCCAGTAGTAGAAGCTGGGCTGGGGCCAACGTCCTGACTTTC. Encoded protein: CASSRSWAGANVLTF.

This chain uses TRBV6-1 with TRBJ2-1; the D gene is possibly TRBD2 (5 bases). V lost 3 bases to trimming and J lost 5 bases, with 8 bases between them. This CDR3 has 13 amino acids. Germline lookup yields CDR1 MNHNS and CDR2 SASEGT. CDR3 bases: TGTGCCAGCAGTGATCCGGGGAACAATGAGCAGTTCTTC. Amino acids: CASSDPGNNEQFF.

This clone was recorded a few times. The chain is built from TRBV18 and TRBJ1-2; D gene unclear. V lost 4 bases and J 10 bases, leaving 16 bases between the germline ends. The CDR3 has 13 amino acids. Germline values: CDR1 KGHSH, CDR2 LQKENI. The CDR3 nucleotides read TGTGCCAGCTCACAACTCCCTCGGACCGACTACACCTTC. It encodes CASSQLPRTDYTF. The full variable domain, its missing parts supplied by reference TRBV18 and TRBJ1-2, is NAGVMQNPRHLVRRRGQEARLRCSPMKGHSHVYWYRQLPEEGLKFMVYLQKENIIDESGMPKERFSAEFPKEGPSILRIQQVVRGDSAAYFCASSQLPRTDYTFGSGTRLTVV.

The chain uses TRBV10-3 and TRBJ2-1; 9 bases are shared with TRBD2. CDR1 ENHRY and CDR2 SYGVKD come from the germline V gene. The ends lost 4 bases at V and 5 bases at J; junction bases unmatched: 6. This CDR3 comprises 15 residues. The CDR3 spells CAISVGLAGNNEQFF. In DNA, the CDR3 is TGTGCCATCAGTGTGGGGCTAGCGGGAAACAATGAGCAGTTCTTC.

This clone was counted between two and nine times. The gene calls are TRBV5-6 and TRBJ2-5; D uncertain. This CDR3 has 15 amino acids. Deletions cut 5 bases from V and 1 base from J, with 15 bases between. Germline V gene lookup returns CDR1 SGHDT and CDR2 YYEEEE. CDR3 coding DNA: TGTGCCAGCAGGTACGGATTAGGGTTCCAAGAGACCCAGTACTTC. Translating gives CASRYGLGFQETQYF.

This chain links TRBV29-1 with TRBJ2-5; no clear D. Trimming cost V 3 bases and J 7 bases, with 12 bases left between them. Per germline, CDR1 SQVTM and CDR2 ANQGSEA. The length of the CDR3 is 12 residues. The CDR3 coding sequence is TGCAGCGTTGAGACTTTGTGGGGGACCCAGTACTTC. This sequence encodes CSVETLWGTQYF.

The chain couples TRBV20-1 to TRBJ2-7; D perhaps matches TRBD1 (5 bases). From germline, CDR1 is DFQATT and CDR2 SNEGSKA (reference sequence). The CDR3 totals 11 residues. Trimming took 6 bases from V and 2 from J, leaving 8 bases between them. This CDR3 reads CSAPGTYEQYF. The CDR3 DNA is TGCAGTGCCCCAGGGACCTACGAGCAGTACTTC.

CDR3 nucleotides: TGTGCCAGCAGTGAAGCGTCAGGCTATGGCTACACCTTC. Translating gives CASSEASGYGYTF. The chain links TRBV6-1 to TRBJ1-2; D gene unclear. The CDR3 totals 13 residues. Germline V gene data show CDR1 as MNHNS and CDR2 as SASEGT. V was pared by 0 bases and J by 4 bases, with 6 bases between.

This clone came up once. The chain is built from TRBV19 and TRBJ2-7; the match to TRBD2 covers 13 bases. There are 15 residues in the CDR3. After removal of 10 bases from V and 2 bases from J, the junction contained 8 bases not matched to a gene. Per germline, CDR1 LNHDA and CDR2 SQIVND (reference sequence). CDR3 in amino acids: CATRTSGSPTYEQYF. The CDR3 DNA reads TGTGCCACTCGGACTAGCGGGAGCCCTACCTACGAGCAGTACTTC. Full variable domain (missing parts from reference TRBV19 and TRBJ2-7): DGGITQSPKYLFRKEGQNVTLSCEQNLNHDAMYWYRQDPGQGLRLIYYSQIVNDFQKGDIAEGYSVSREKKESFPLTVTSAQKNPTAFYLCATRTSGSPTYEQYFGPGTRLTVT.